The clone carrying this T cell receptor beta chain was observed a handful of times. The target antigen is unknown. Trimming removed 4 bases from V and 5 bases from J, with 2 bases in between. Germline V CDR1 and CDR2: LGHNA, YNFKEQ. CDR3 length: 11 amino acids. Data came from immunoSEQ multiplex PCR; TCRdb stores just in-frame clones and leaves some out. The table includes some 15,000 clones, roughly 75% detected once. CD4+ T cells specific for antigen were expanded with viral peptide pools by the ViraFEST assay before sequencing. Investigators separated out CD4+ T cells once around 11 days of culture had passed. Two doses of BNT162b2 or mRNA-1273 vaccine were administered to participants. Prior SARS-CoV-2 infection was absent in the vaccine recipients, as shown by negative nucleocapsid antibodies. In culture with approximately 9.5 IU/ml IL-2 and roughly 10 ug/ml peptides, PBMC were grown at 1.5 million to 2.5 million per well.

This record comes from a study of vaccination effects on CD4 cells after COVID-19. Study summary: Samples gathered post-vaccine arrived a median of 72 days past the second dose. Study-wide findings and caveats: Cross-reactivity with common cold coronaviruses was shown by only 1 of 255 vaccine-induced clones in healthy vaccinees.

Sequenced material: CD4+ T cells from PBMCs cultured with HCoV-NL63 spike peptides, taken after COVID-19 vaccination. This clonotype originated in a human donor who received a COVID-19 vaccine. This sequence joins TRBV4-2 and TRBJ2-2; D remains ambiguous. The CDR3 nucleotides read TGTGCCAGCAGCCGGACCGGGGAGCTGTTTTTT. This translates into CASSRTGELFF.